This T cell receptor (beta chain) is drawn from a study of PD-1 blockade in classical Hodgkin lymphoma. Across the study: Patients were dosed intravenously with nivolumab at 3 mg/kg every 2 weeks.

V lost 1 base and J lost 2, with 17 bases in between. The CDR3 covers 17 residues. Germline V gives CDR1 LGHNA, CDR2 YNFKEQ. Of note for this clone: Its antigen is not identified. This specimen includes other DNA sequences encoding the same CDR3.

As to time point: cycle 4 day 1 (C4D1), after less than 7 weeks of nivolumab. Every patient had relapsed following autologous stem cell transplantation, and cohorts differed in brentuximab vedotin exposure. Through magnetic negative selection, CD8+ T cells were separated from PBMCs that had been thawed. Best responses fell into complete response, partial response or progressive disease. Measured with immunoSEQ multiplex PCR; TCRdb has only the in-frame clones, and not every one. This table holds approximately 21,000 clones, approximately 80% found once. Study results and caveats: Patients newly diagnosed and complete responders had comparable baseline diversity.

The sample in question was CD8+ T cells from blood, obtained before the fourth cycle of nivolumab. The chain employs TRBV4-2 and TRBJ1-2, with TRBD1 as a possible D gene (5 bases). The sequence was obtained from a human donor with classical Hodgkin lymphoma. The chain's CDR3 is CASSQATDSAPNYGYTF. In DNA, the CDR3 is TGTGCCAGCAGCCAAGCCACCGACAGCGCCCCAAACTATGGCTACACCTTC.